The 11 T cell receptor beta chains given below trace back to one sample, sequenced in a study of OX40 agonist ivuxolimab in advanced cancers. Clones were sequenced by immunoSEQ multiplex PCR, and TCRdb holds only the in-frame ones, with some missing. The sample has roughly 48,000 clones; 83% are singletons. Material: CD4+ or CD8+ T cells sorted from blood, obtained in a trial of the OX40 agonist ivuxolimab. Source of these receptors: an adult with an advanced solid tumor such as melanoma, head and neck, liver or kidney cancer.

The chain has TRBV7-2 and TRBJ1-1; a possible D gene is TRBD1 (5 bases). V lost 0 bases and J 4 bases, leaving 9 bases between the germline ends. The CDR3 runs 14 residues. Germline CDR1 and CDR2: SGHTA and FQGNSA. The CDR3 loop is CASSLAGGGTEAFF. The CDR3 region has the DNA TGTGCCAGCAGCTTAGCGGGGGGTGGCACTGAAGCTTTCTTT. The full variable domain, in which reference TRBV7-2 and TRBJ1-1 provide the parts outside the CDR3, is GAGVSQSPSNKVTEKGKDVELRCDPISGHTALYWYRQSLGQGLEFLIYFQGNSAPDKSGLPSDRFSAERTGGSVSTLTIQRTQQEDSAVYLCASSLAGGGTEAFFGQGTRLTVV.

V usage is TRBV5-1 and J usage is TRBJ2-3; D not certain. Trimming cost V 0 bases and J 2 bases, with 10 bases left between them. Germline assignment: CDR1 SGHRS and CDR2 YFSETQ. The CDR3 contains 15 residues. CDR3 nucleotides: TGCGCCAGCAGCTTGGAAGCGCGGAACACAGATACGCAGTATTTT. Protein: CASSLEARNTDTQYF.

The V gene is TRBV7-2, the J gene TRBJ1-5; possibly TRBD1 for D (5 bases). Germline CDR1 and CDR2: SGHTA and FQGNSA. This CDR3 has 13 residues. V lost 5 bases, J lost 5 bases, and 10 bases lay in between. The CDR3, as DNA: TGTGCCAGCAGCCACAGAGGGGATCAGCCCCAGCATTTT. Translating it yields CASSHRGDQPQHF.

The chain carries TRBV4-1 and TRBJ1-5; the D gene is possibly TRBD1 (5 bases). Looked up from germline, CDR1 is MGHRA and CDR2 is YSYEKL. V was pared by 4 bases and J by 2 bases, with 9 bases between. The CDR3 contains 14 residues. The DNA of the CDR3 is TGCGCCAGCAGCCGGTCCAGGGGCAATCAGCCCCAGCATTTT. This sequence encodes CASSRSRGNQPQHF.

The V call is TRBV5-1, the J call TRBJ1-6, with D possibly matching TRBD1 (5 bases). V lost 2 bases and J lost 7, with 10 bases in between. CDR1 and CDR2 (germline): SGHRS, YFSETQ. The CDR3 spans 14 residues. The CDR3 loop is CASSFGGGNSPLHF. DNA for the CDR3: TGCGCCAGCAGCTTTGGGGGTGGCAATTCACCCCTCCACTTT.

V usage is TRBV9 and J usage is TRBJ1-1; 9 nucleotides agree with TRBD1. CDR3 length equals 14 residues. Looked up from germline, CDR1 is SGDLS and CDR2 is YYNGEE. V shed 1 base, J shed 5 bases, and the junction held 3 bases outside the gene matches. The CDR3 here is CASSVTGGWTEAFF. CDR3 DNA sequence: TGTGCCAGCAGCGTAACAGGGGGCTGGACTGAAGCTTTCTTT.

The J gene is TRBJ2-3, the V gene TRBV6-1; D is unresolved. Between the trimmed V and J ends, which lost 7 bases and 6 bases, there was a span of 8 bases. Germline CDR1 and CDR2: MNHNS and SASEGT. This CDR3 has 11 amino acids. The CDR3 DNA is TGTGCCAGCACCTTGTTGGATACGCAGTATTTT. This encodes CASTLLDTQYF.

The chain employs TRBV7-6 and TRBJ2-7; TRBD1 might be the D (6 bases). This CDR3 is 17 amino acids long. The V end was cut by 3 bases, the J end by 1 base, with 19 bases between. CDR1 and CDR2 (germline): SGHVS, FNYEAQ. The CDR3 DNA sequence: TGTGCCAGCAGCTTCGTGGACAGCCAAACGTCGTCCTACGAGCAGTACTTC. Its protein is CASSFVDSQTSSYEQYF.

This clone was picked up one time. The genes are TRBV5-5 and TRBJ1-2, with D unresolved. The V end lost 1 base, the J end lost 8 bases, and 15 bases lay between the germline ends. Germline CDR1 SGHKS, CDR2 YYEKEE (reference sequence). There are 14 residues in the CDR3. The CDR3 loop reads CASSLLQEGSGYTF. The CDR3 DNA sequence: TGTGCCAGCAGCTTGCTGCAGGAGGGCTCGGGCTACACCTTC.

Only a few counts were recorded for this clone. The chain combines TRBV27 with TRBJ2-3, with D maybe TRBD1 (6 bases). CDR1 is MNHEY, CDR2 SMNVEV, per germline (reference sequence). V was trimmed by 3 bases and J by 4 bases, leaving 11 bases between them. The CDR3 loop spans 14 amino acids. The CDR3 spells CASSFRGGSDTQYF. CDR3 coding DNA: TGTGCCAGCAGTTTTCGTGGGGGCTCAGATACGCAGTATTTT.

Comment on this clone: Germline and junction disagree at one end, which may indicate a read error. This sequence joins TRBV7-7 and TRBJ2-7; D is undetermined. CDR3 size: 12 residues. Germline CDR1 and CDR2: SSHAT and FNYEAQ (reference sequence). The CDR3 loop is CASSPGNLEQYF. The CDR3 DNA is TGTGCTAGCAGCCCCGGCAACCTAGAGCAGTACTTC.